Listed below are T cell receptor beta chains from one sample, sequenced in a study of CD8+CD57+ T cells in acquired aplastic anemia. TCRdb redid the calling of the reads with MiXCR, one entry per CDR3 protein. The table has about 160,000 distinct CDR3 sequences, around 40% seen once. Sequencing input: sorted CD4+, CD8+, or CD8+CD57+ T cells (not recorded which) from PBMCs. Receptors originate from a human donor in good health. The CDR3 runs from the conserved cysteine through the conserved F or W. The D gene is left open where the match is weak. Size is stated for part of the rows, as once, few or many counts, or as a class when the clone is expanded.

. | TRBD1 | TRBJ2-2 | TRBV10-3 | CAIRTGAANTGELFF | TGTGCCATCAGGACAGGGGCCGCGAACACCGGGGAGCTGTTTTTT
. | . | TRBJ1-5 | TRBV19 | CASSIWPHSNQPQHF | TGTGCCAGTAGTATATGGCCTCATAGCAATCAGCCCCAGCATTTT
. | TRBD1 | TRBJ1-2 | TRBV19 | CASHTGGRTPYGYTF | TGTGCCAGTCATACAGGGGGCCGCACCCCCTATGGCTACACCTTC
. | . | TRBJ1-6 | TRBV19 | CASSAPVYNSPLHF | TGTGCCAGTAGTGCCCCGGTCTATAATTCACCCCTCCACTTT
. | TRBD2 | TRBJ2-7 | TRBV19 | CASSTTSGGTYEQYF | TGTGCCAGTAGTACGACTAGCGGGGGGACCTACGAGCAGTACTTC
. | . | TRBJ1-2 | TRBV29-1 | CSVEASDGYTF | TGCAGCGTTGAAGCCTCGGATGGCTACACCTTC
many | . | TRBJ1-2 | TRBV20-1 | CSAKPRHGYTF | TGCAGTGCCAAACCACGACATGGCTACACCTTC
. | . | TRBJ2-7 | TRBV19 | CASSLTLNAEQYF | TGTGCCAGTAGTCTGACCCTAAATGCCGAGCAGTACTTC
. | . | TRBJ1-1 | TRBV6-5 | CASSYGGHEAFF | TGTGCCAGCAGTTACGGTGGGCATGAAGCTTTCTTT
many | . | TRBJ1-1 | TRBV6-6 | CASSSRMNTEAFF | TGTGCCAGCAGTTCCCGAATGAACACTGAAGCTTTCTTT
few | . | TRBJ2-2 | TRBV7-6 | CASSLGTADTGELFF | TGTGCCAGCAGCTTAGGGACAGCCGACACCGGGGAGCTGTTTTTT
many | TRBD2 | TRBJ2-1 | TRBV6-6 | CASSYSRTSHNEQFF | TGTGCCAGCAGTTACTCGAGGACTAGCCACAATGAGCAGTTCTTC
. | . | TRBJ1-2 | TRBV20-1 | CSARDLGRSYGYTF | TGCAGTGCTAGAGATCTAGGCAGGAGCTATGGCTACACCTTC
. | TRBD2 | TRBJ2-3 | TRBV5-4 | CASSRSGGEDTQYF | TGTGCCAGCAGTCGTAGCGGGGGGGAAGATACGCAGTATTTT
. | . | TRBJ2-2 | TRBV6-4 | CASSVTGADTGELFF | TGTGCCAGCAGTGTAACGGGGGCGGACACCGGGGAGCTGTTTTTT
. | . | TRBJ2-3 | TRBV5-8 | CASSLEGEADTQYF | TGTGCCAGCAGCTTGGAGGGGGAAGCAGATACGCAGTATTTT
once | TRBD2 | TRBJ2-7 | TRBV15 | CATSRDLGRDEQYF | TGTGCCACCAGCAGAGATCTAGGGAGGGACGAGCAGTACTTC
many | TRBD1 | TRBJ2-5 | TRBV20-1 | CSARRDRNQETQYF | TGCAGTGCTAGACGGGACAGGAACCAAGAGACCCAGTACTTC
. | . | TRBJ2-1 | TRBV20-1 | CSARASYNEQFF | TGCAGTGCCAGGGCGTCCTACAATGAGCAGTTCTTC
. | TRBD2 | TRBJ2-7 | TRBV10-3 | CAISGTSGSYEQYF | TGTGCCATCAGTGGGACTAGCGGGAGCTACGAGCAGTACTTC
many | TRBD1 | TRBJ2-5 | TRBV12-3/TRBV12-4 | CASSDRAWRTQYF | TGTGCCAGCAGTGACAGGGCCTGGAGGACCCAGTACTTC
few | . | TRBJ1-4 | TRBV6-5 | CASSLQPNEKLFF | TGTGCCAGCAGTTTACAGCCTAATGAAAAACTGTTTTTT
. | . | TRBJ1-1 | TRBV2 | CASSLRRGKNTEAFF | TGTGCCAGCAGTCTCCGAAGGGGGAAAAACACTGAAGCTTTCTTT
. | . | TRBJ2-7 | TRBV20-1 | CSARDMAGTIYEQYF | TGCAGTGCTAGAGATATGGCAGGCACTATCTACGAGCAGTACTTC
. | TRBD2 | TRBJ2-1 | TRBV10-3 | CAIRPGTRNEQFF | TGTGCCATCCGTCCCGGGACTAGGAATGAGCAGTTCTTC
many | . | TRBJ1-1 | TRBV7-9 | CASSLNPVTNTEAFF | TGTGCCAGCAGCTTAAATCCGGTAACAAACACTGAAGCTTTCTTT
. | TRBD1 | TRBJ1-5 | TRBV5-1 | CASVRPRGPRNQPQHF | TGCGCCAGCGTTCGGCCAAGGGGGCCGCGCAATCAGCCCCAGCATTTT
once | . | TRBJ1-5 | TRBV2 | CARGSGQPQHF | TGTGCCAGGGGCTCGGGACAGCCCCAGCATTTT
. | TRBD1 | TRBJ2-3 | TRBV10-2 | CASSSLGQGLKDTQYF | TGCGCCAGCAGTAGCTTGGGACAGGGGCTAAAAGATACGCAGTATTTT
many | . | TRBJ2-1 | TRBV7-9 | CASSSPRGRSSYNEQFF | TGTGCCAGCAGCTCCCCTCGAGGGCGCAGCTCCTACAATGAGCAGTTCTTC
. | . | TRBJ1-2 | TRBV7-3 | CASSLSPGNGYTF | TGTGCCAGCAGCTTATCTCCAGGGAATGGCTACACCTTC
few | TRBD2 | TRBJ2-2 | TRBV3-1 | CASSQRSGDGTGELFF | TGTGCCAGCAGCCAGCGTAGCGGGGATGGTACCGGGGAGCTGTTTTTT
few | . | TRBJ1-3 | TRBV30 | CASSRGTSGNTIYF | TGTGCCTCGTCGAGGGGAACCTCTGGAAACACCATATATTTT
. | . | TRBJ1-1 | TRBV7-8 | CASSLEGRTEAFF | TGTGCCAGCAGCTTAGAGGGTAGGACTGAAGCTTTCTTT
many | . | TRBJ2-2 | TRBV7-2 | CASSLAQVSSTGELFF | TGTGCCAGCAGCTTAGCTCAGGTTTCATCCACCGGGGAGCTGTTTTTT
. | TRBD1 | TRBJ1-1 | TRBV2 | CASTAPGQINTEAFF | TGTGCCAGCACCGCCCCGGGACAGATTAACACTGAAGCTTTCTTT
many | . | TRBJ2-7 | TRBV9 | CASSVGRDPYEQYF | TGTGCCAGCAGCGTAGGGCGGGACCCCTACGAGCAGTACTTC
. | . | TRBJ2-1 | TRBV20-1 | CSAPREGEAHDEQFF | TGCAGTGCACCGAGGGAGGGGGAGGCCCACGATGAGCAGTTCTTC
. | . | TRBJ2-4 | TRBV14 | CASSQDPPRRSSSNGNIQYF | TGTGCCAGCAGCCAAGACCCCCCCCGTAGGTCTAGTAGTAATGGGAACATTCAGTACTTC
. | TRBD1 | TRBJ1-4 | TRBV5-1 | CASSLDGQVYEKLFF | TGCGCCAGCAGCTTGGACGGACAGGTCTATGAAAAACTGTTTTTT
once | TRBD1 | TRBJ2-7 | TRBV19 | CASSYSTGTYEQYF | TGTGCCAGCAGTTACTCGACAGGGACATACGAGCAGTACTTC
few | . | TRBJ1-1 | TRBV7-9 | CASSLTVGTEAFF | TGTGCCAGCAGCCTAACAGTCGGCACTGAAGCTTTCTTT
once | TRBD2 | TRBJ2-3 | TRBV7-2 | CASSLLSGNTQYF | TGTGCCAGCAGCTTATTAAGCGGGAATACGCAGTATTTT
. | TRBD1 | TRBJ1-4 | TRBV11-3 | CASRSPGQGSRKLFF | TGTGCCAGCAGAAGCCCGGGACAGGGATCTAGAAAACTGTTTTTT
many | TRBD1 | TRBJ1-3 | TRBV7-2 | CASRAGGGNTIYF | TGTGCCAGCAGGGCAGGGGGTGGAAACACCATATATTTT
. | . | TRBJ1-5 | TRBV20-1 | CSARDYQGFYSNQPQHF | TGCAGTGCTAGAGACTACCAGGGGTTCTATAGCAATCAGCCCCAGCATTTT
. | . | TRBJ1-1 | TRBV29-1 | CSVPWGAGGTEAFF | TGCAGCGTGCCTTGGGGGGCAGGAGGCACTGAAGCTTTCTTT
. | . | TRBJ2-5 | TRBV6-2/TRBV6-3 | CASHSRTETQYF | TGTGCCAGCCACTCACGGACAGAGACCCAGTACTTC
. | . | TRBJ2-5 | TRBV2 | CASSASIGQETQYF | TGTGCCAGCAGTGCGTCCATCGGACAAGAGACCCAGTACTTC
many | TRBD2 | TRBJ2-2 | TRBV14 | CASSPARVAGRNTGELFF | TGTGCCAGCAGCCCCGCCAGAGTAGCGGGACGAAACACCGGGGAGCTGTTTTTT
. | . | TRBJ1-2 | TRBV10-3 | CASSLDPRYGYTF | TGTGCCAGCAGTTTAGATCCCAGATATGGCTACACCTTC
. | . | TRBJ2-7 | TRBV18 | CASSPRTDNYEQYF | TGTGCCAGCTCACCGCGGACAGACAACTACGAGCAGTACTTC
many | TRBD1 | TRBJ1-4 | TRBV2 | CASSEQGANEKLFF | TGTGCCAGCAGTGAGCAGGGGGCTAATGAAAAACTGTTTTTT
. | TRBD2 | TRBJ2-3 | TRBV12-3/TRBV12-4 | CASSAIAGTRTDTQYF | TGTGCCAGCAGTGCCATAGCGGGAACTCGCACAGATACGCAGTATTTT